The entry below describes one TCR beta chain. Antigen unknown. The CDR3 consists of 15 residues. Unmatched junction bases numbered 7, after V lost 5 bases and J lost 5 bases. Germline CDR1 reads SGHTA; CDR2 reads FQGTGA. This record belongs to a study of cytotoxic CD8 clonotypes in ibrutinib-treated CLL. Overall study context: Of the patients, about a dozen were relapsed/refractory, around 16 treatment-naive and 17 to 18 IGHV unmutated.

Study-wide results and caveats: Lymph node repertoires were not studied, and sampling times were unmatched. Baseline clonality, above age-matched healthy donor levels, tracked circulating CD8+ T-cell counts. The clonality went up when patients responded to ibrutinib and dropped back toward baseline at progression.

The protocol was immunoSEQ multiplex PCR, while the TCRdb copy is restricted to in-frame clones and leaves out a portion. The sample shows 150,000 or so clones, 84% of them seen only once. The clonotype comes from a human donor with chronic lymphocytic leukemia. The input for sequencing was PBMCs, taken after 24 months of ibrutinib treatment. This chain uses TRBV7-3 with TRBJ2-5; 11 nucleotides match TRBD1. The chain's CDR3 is CASSPDRGRRETQYF. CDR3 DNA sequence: TGTGCCAGCAGCCCGGACAGGGGGCGCCGGGAGACCCAGTACTTC.